The clone carrying this T cell receptor (beta chain) was seen many times. TCRdb redid the calling of the 5' RACE reads with MiXCR, one entry per CDR3 protein. The sample has more than 70,000 distinct CDR3 sequences, 10% seen once. The sample comes from a study of neurological immune-mediated disorders. Time point of the sample: longitudinal time-point 1 (baseline). The source material was PBMCs. The receptor was isolated from a man aged 25 to 45 in good health.

The CDR3: CASRVAGQSTDTQYF. CDR3 nucleotides: TGCGCCAGCAGGGTAGCGGGACAAAGCACAGATACGCAGTATTTT. V and J are TRBV5-1 and TRBJ2-3, with TRBD2 matching 8 bases. Germline loops: CDR1 SGHRS, CDR2 YFSETQ. After removal of 5 bases from V and 0 bases from J, the junction contained 5 bases not matched to a gene. The CDR3 has 15 amino acids.